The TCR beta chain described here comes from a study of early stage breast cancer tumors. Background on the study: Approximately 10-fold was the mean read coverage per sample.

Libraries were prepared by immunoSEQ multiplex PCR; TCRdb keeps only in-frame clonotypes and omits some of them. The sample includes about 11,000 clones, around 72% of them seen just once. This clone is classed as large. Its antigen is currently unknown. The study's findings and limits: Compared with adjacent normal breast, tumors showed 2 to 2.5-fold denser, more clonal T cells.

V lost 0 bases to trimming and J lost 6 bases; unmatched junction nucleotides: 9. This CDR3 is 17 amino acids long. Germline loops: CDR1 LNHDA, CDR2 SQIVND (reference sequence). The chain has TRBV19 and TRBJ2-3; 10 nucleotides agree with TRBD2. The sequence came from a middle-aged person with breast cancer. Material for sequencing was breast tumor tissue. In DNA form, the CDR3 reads TGTGCCAGTAGTATAGATCGGGCTAGCGGGAGTTATGATACGCAGTATTTT. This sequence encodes CASSIDRASGSYDTQYF.